This entry is about one T cell receptor beta chain. The antigen is unknown. This entry belongs to a study of T cell responses to AZD1222 COVID-19 vaccine. Using immunoSEQ multiplex PCR, the repertoire was profiled, and TCRdb retains in-frame clones only, with some absent. The data contain 90,000 to 150,000 clones, roughly 89% of them singletons. CDR3 size: 15 residues. Germline lookup yields CDR1 SGHTA and CDR2 FQGNSA. V was cut by 7 bases and J by 5 bases, with 20 bases left in between. Findings of the study overall: Repertoire sampling happened only post peak T cell response. Clonal diversity may have been underestimated in mostly white British donors.

This receptor was obtained from an adult in good health. The source material was peripheral blood, sampled on day 0 of AZD1222 vaccination. The chain recombines TRBV7-2 with TRBJ1-1; D is perhaps TRBD1 (5 bases). The CDR3, as DNA: TGTGCCAGCATCAAAACCAGGGCGGGTGGGACTGAAGCTTTCTTT. It yields the protein CASIKTRAGGTEAFF.